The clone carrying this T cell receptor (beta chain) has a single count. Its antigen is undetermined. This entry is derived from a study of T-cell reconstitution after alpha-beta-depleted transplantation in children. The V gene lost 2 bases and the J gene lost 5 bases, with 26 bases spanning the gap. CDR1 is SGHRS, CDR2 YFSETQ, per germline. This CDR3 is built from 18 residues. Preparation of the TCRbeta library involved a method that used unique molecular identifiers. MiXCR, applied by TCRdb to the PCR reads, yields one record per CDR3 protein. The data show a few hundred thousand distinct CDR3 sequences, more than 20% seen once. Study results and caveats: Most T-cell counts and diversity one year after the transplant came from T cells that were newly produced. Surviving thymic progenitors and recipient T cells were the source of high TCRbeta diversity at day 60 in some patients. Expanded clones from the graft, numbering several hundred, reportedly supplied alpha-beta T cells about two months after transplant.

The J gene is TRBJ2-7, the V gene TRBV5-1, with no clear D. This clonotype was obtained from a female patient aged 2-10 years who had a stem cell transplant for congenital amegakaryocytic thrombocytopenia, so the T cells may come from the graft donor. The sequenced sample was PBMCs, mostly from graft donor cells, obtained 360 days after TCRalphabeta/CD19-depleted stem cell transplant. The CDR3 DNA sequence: TGCGCCAGCAGCTTACTCCCCGGTAGTCTTGCAGTGGTTGACGAGCAGTACTTC. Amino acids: CASSLLPGSLAVVDEQYF.